This T cell receptor (beta chain) was identified during a study of T cell changes during pregnancy in multiple sclerosis. V was pared by 7 bases and J by 3 bases, with 9 bases between. Germline lookup yields CDR1 MNHNY and CDR2 SVGAGI (reference sequence). This CDR3 has 13 amino acids. Clones were sequenced by immunoSEQ multiplex PCR, and TCRdb holds only the in-frame ones, with some missing. The repertoire has over 40,000 clones, about nine tenths of them found once; the top ten carry 0.27%. Sequences were derived from CD4+ T cells from peripheral blood mononuclear cells, sampled in the second trimester of pregnancy. This sequence joins TRBV6-6 and TRBJ1-4; D might be TRBD1 (6 bases). This clonotype originated in a female donor with multiple sclerosis, enrolled in a pregnancy study. The CDR3 loop reads CASTRTANEKLFF. DNA of the CDR3: TGTGCCAGCACTCGGACAGCTAATGAAAAACTGTTTTTT.